What follows describes a single T cell receptor (beta chain). No antigen is known for it. TCRdb analysed the 5' RACE reads with MiXCR anew, one entry per CDR3 protein. The sample comprises just over 350,000 distinct CDR3 sequences, 14% of which are singletons, and 22% rests with the top ten. This sample is drawn from a study of T-cell memory formation after mild COVID-19. Study at large: For the most part, TCR clusters were specific to one donor. Overall study results and limits: CD8+ contracting clones occupied EMRA, while CD4+ ones occupied mainly CM and EM.

The CDR3 is made up of 15 amino acids. Unmatched junction bases numbered 8, after V lost 4 bases and J lost 10 bases. Germline values: CDR1 SGHTA, CDR2 FQGTGA. The sequence came from a man younger than 35 who had mild COVID-19 (a few samples of this study predate the infection). Cell type and time point are not known. The sample comprised PBMCs or a T cell subset sorted from them (not recorded which). The chain uses TRBV7-3 and TRBJ1-6; 9 bases agree with TRBD1. The CDR3 nucleotides are TGTGCCAGCAGCTCCACCGGGACAGGGAAGTCACCCCTCCACTTT. Translation: CASSSTGTGKSPLHF.